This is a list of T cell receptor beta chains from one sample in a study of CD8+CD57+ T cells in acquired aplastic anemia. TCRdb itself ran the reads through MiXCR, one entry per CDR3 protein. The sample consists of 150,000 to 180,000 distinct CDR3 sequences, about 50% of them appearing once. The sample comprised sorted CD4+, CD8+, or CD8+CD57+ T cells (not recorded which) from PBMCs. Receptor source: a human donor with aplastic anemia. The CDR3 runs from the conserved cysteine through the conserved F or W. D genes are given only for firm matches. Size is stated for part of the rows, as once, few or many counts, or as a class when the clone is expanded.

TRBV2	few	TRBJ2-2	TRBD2	CASSEGLAGSHTGELFF	TGTGCCAGCAGTGAGGGGCTAGCGGGGAGCCATACCGGGGAGCTGTTTTTT
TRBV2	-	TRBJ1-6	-	CASTKDLSSPLHF	TGTGCCAGCACGAAGGACCTTTCTTCACCCCTCCACTTT
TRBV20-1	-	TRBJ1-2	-	CSATQDRDYGYTF	TGCAGTGCCACCCAGGACAGAGACTATGGCTACACCTTC
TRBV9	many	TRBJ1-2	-	CASSGISRDGYTF	TGTGCCAGCAGCGGCATTTCGAGGGACGGCTACACCTTC
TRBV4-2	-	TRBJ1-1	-	CASSQEPGWDTEAFF	TGTGCCAGCAGCCAAGAGCCGGGTTGGGACACTGAAGCTTTCTTT
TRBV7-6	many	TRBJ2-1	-	CASSPDAGTNEQFF	TGTGCCAGCAGCCCCGACGCAGGCACGAATGAGCAGTTCTTC
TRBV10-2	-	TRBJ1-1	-	CASRQTNTEAFF	TGCGCCAGCAGACAGACGAACACTGAAGCTTTCTTT
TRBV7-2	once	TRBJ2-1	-	CASSFHNEQFF	TGTGCCAGCAGCTTTCACAATGAGCAGTTCTTC
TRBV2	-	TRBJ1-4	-	CASSAGMPNEKLFF	TGTGCCAGCAGTGCAGGGATGCCTAATGAAAAGCTGTTTTTT
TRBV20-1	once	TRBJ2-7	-	CSASRGTGYEQYF	TGCAGTGCTAGCAGAGGGACTGGCTACGAGCAGTACTTC
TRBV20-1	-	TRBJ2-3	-	CSARDLRASHFGDTQYF	TGCAGTGCTAGAGATCTTCGAGCGAGCCACTTCGGAGATACGCAGTATTTT
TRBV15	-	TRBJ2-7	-	CATSIGDRAIEQYF	TGTGCCACCAGCATAGGGGACCGGGCAATCGAGCAGTACTTC
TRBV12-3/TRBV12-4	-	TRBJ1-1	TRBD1	CASSSEQGWSEAFF	TGTGCCAGCAGTTCCGAACAGGGGTGGTCTGAAGCTTTCTTT
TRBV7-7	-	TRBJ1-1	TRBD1	CASSVDRDSTEAFF	TGTGCTAGCAGCGTTGACAGGGACAGCACTGAAGCTTTCTTT
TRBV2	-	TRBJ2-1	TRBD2	CASSGVLAGGGEQFF	TGTGCCAGCAGTGGAGTACTAGCGGGAGGGGGTGAGCAGTTCTTC
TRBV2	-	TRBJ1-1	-	CASSVIRNTEAFF	TGTGCCAGCAGTGTGATCAGGAACACTGAAGCTTTCTTT
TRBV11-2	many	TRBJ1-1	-	CVTRRLMNTEAFF	TGTGTTACAAGGCGCCTAATGAACACTGAAGCTTTCTTT
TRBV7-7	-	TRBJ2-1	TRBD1	CASSFHRGQQFF	TGTGCTAGCAGCTTCCACAGGGGCCAGCAGTTCTTC
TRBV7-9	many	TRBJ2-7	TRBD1	CASSLWDRDPYEQYF	TGTGCCAGCAGCTTATGGGACAGGGATCCGTACGAGCAGTACTTC
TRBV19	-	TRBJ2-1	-	CASSYFNDLSSYNEQFF	TGTGCCAGTAGCTATTTTAACGACCTGAGCTCCTACAATGAGCAGTTCTTC
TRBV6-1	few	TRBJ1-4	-	CASSEGEGGNEKLFF	TGTGCCAGCAGTGAAGGTGAAGGGGGTAATGAAAAACTGTTTTTT
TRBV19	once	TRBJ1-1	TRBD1	CASSTPGTGRTEAFF	TGTGCCAGTAGTACGCCCGGGACAGGGAGAACTGAAGCTTTCTTT
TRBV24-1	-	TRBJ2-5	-	CATSDAALETQYF	TGTGCCACCAGTGATGCCGCCCTCGAGACCCAGTACTTC
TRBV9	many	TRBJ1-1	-	CASSPGGGKAFF	TGTGCCAGCAGCCCCGGGGGGGGGAAAGCTTTCTTT
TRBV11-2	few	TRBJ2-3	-	CASSRTGGPSTDTQYF	TGTGCCAGCAGCCGGACCGGGGGGCCGAGCACAGATACGCAGTATTTT
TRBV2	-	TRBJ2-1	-	CASKDWNEQFF	TGTGCCAGTAAAGATTGGAATGAGCAGTTCTTC
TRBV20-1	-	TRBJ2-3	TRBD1	CSARGPGQGADTQYF	TGCAGTGCTAGAGGCCCGGGACAGGGGGCAGATACGCAGTATTTT
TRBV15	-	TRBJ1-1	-	CATSGTGGNTEAFF	TGTGCCACCAGCGGCACGGGAGGGAATACTGAAGCTTTCTTT
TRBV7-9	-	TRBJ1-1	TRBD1	CASSEGGQGNTEAFF	TGTGCCAGCAGCGAAGGGGGACAGGGGAACACTGAAGCTTTCTTT
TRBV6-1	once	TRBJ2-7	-	CASRESVTYEQYF	TGTGCCAGCAGAGAGAGCGTTACCTACGAGCAGTACTTC
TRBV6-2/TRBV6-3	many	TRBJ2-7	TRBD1	CASSFDFRGEQYF	TGTGCCAGCAGTTTCGACTTCAGGGGGGAGCAGTACTTC
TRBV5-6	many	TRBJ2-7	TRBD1	CASSLGQGDHEQYF	TGTGCCAGCAGCTTGGGACAGGGGGACCACGAGCAGTACTTC
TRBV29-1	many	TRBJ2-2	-	CSVAEGTGELFF	TGCAGCGTTGCCGAGGGAACCGGGGAGCTGTTTTTT
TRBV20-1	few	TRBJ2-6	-	CSASRAGGSTEAF	TGCAGTGCTTCGCGGGCAGGTGGGAGCACTGAAGCTTTC
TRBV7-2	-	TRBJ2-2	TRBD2	CASSLAPAGGPPWNTGELFF	TGTGCCAGCAGCTTAGCCCCAGCGGGGGGGCCCCCCTGGAACACCGGGGAGCTGTTTTTT
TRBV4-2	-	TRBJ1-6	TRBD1	CASRRWTGSSYNSPLHF	TGTGCCAGCAGACGATGGACAGGGAGCTCCTATAATTCACCCCTCCACTTT
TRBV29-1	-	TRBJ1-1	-	CSVGPQRGLTEAFF	TGCAGCGTTGGACCACAGCGAGGGTTGACTGAAGCTTTCTTT
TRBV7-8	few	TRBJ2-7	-	CASSQYSYEQYF	TGTGCCAGCAGCCAGTACTCCTACGAGCAGTACTTC
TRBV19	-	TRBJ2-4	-	CASSITPAKNIQYF	TGTGCCAGTAGTATAACCCCCGCCAAAAACATTCAGTACTTC
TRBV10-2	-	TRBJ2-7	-	CASSSGGYGSYEQYF	TGCGCCAGCAGCTCGGGTGGCTATGGCTCCTACGAGCAGTACTTC
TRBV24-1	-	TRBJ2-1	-	CATSETAYNEQFF	TGTGCCACCAGTGAGACAGCTTACAATGAGCAGTTCTTC
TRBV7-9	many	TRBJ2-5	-	CASSKQETQYF	TGTGCCAGCAGCAAACAAGAGACCCAGTACTTC
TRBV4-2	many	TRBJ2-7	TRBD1	CASSQDHRGTVSYEQYF	TGTGCCAGCAGCCAAGATCATAGGGGGACAGTGAGCTACGAGCAGTACTTC
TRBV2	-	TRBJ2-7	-	CASRPLTRHSYEQYF	TGTGCCAGCAGACCCCTGACACGCCACTCCTACGAGCAGTACTTC
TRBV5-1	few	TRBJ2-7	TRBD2	CASNPSGRMGSGHEQYF	TGCGCCAGCAACCCTAGCGGGAGAATGGGCTCGGGCCACGAGCAGTATTTC
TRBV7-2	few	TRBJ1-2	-	CASSLAGHQNYGYTF	TGTGCCAGCAGCCTAGCGGGGCACCAGAACTATGGCTACACCTTC
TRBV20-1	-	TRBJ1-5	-	CSARKGNQPQHF	TGCAGTGCTAGGAAGGGCAATCAGCCCCAGCATTTT
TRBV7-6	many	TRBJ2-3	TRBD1	CASSSTGTGLITDTQYF	TGTGCCAGCAGCTCCACCGGGACAGGCCTAATCACAGATACGCAGTATTTT
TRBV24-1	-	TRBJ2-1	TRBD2	CATSDSTTSGLNEQFF	TGTGCCACCAGTGATTCCACAACTAGCGGGCTCAATGAGCAGTTCTTC
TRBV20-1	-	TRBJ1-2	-	CSARGSEGYGYTF	TGCAGTGCTAGAGGTTCTGAGGGGTATGGCTACACCTTC
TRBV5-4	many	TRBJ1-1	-	CASSLGGGGRYTEAFF	TGTGCCAGCAGCTTGGGGGGTGGAGGCCGGTACACTGAAGCTTTCTTT
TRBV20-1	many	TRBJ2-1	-	CSARGGPGPNEQFF	TGCAGTGCTAGGGGGGGACCGGGCCCCAATGAGCAGTTCTTC